Below, one T cell receptor beta chain is given with its context. No antigen is known for it. The record originates from a study of shared clonotypes between healthy human individuals. Study as a whole: Three plates each covered CD4 naive and memory; CD8 naive two, CD8 memory one.

The naive CD8 fraction comprised CD45RO-negative cells positively selected for CCR7 and excluded terminally differentiated effector memory CD45RA+ cells. Sequenced by immunoSEQ multiplex PCR; TCRdb stores in-frame clones only, minus some. The sample holds 1.5 million to 2.5 million clones, 85% to 95% seen once. General study results and limits: The sharing of 4.5% to 5% of naive CD4 clonotypes was seen across a handful of donors.

The TCR originated in a man aged 18 to 30 in good health. The sample was naive CD8+ T cells sorted from blood.

This chain's CDR3 is CASSQDVQATYEQYF. The CDR3 nucleotides are TGCGCCAGCAGCCAAGACGTGCAGGCAACCTACGAGCAGTACTTC. The chain couples TRBV4-3 to TRBJ2-7; D ambiguous. The CDR3 covers 15 residues. Trimming pared 0 bases from V and 2 bases from J, leaving 11 bases between. The V gene's germline CDR1 is LGHNA and CDR2 YSLEER.